Given below is one TCR beta chain in context. The data derive from a study of blood T cell repertoires in COVID-19. Study as a whole: PBMCs, B-cell-depleted T cells, or T cells provided the cDNA or gDNA that made up the material.

The germline CDR1 and CDR2 sequences are SEHNR and FQNEAQ (reference sequence). The CDR3 consists of 15 residues. V dropped 6 bases and J dropped 1; count of bases not matched to a gene: 5. Under the authors' procedure: How many nucleated cells were present was estimated from reference gene primer amplification. Produced via immunoSEQ multiplex PCR; TCRdb's table is partial and in-frame only. The D gene and trimming were derived from the DNA, and the V and J assignments and clone size from that table. The sample lists around 260,000 clones; approximately 91% were seen once. This receptor was taken from a person aged 18 to 30 with COVID-19, enrolled during active disease. The chain combines TRBV7-9 with TRBJ2-5, with 10 bases matching TRBD1. The sample consisted of peripheral blood. The CDR3 spells CASRGTGAFQETQYF. CDR3 sequence (DNA): TGTGCCAGCAGGGGGACAGGGGCGTTCCAAGAGACCCAGTACTTC.